These 16 T cell receptor beta chains were sequenced from one sample in a study of radiotherapy plus CTLA-4 blockade in lung cancer. The protocol was immunoSEQ multiplex PCR, while the TCRdb copy is restricted to in-frame clones and leaves out a portion. Found here are 70,000 to 95,000 clones, about 85% of them singletons; the top ten hold 13% to 15%. Specimen: peripheral blood, collected from a patient treated with radiotherapy plus ipilimumab. The receptors derive from a human donor with non-small cell lung cancer that progressed on radiotherapy plus ipilimumab.

The chain uses TRBV5-1 and TRBJ2-2, with TRBD1 identical over 10 bases. V lost 3 bases, J lost 4 bases, and 9 bases stayed unmatched. Germline-derived CDR1 and CDR2 are SGHRS and YFSETQ. The CDR3 has 17 residues. CDR3 sequence reads: CASSSTPGTGVTGELFF. CDR3 DNA sequence: TGCGCCAGCAGCTCCACTCCGGGGACAGGGGTCACCGGGGAGCTGTTTTTT.

The CDR3 DNA is TGTGCCAGCAGGAGACAGGGGGCAAAAGATACGCAGTATTTT. This translates into CASRRQGAKDTQYF. The chain is built from TRBV28 and TRBJ2-3; 10 positions agree with TRBD1. Trimming took 6 bases from V and 5 from J; bases not matched to a gene: 5. Germline CDR1 is MDHEN and CDR2 is SYDVKM. The CDR3 is made up of 14 amino acids. The full variable domain, with the rest looked up from reference TRBV28 and TRBJ2-3, is DVKVTQSSRYLVKRTGEKVFLECVQDMDHENMFWYRQDPGLGLRLIYFSYDVKMKEKGDIPEGYSVSREKKERFSLILESASTNQTSMYLCASRRQGAKDTQYFGPGTRLTVL.

The rearrangement links TRBV7-9 to TRBJ2-7; weak D call: TRBD1 (5 bases). The length of the CDR3 is 14 residues. The germline CDR1 and CDR2 sequences are SEHNR and FQNEAQ (reference sequence). V was cut by 6 bases and J by 1 base, with 13 bases left in between. The CDR3 DNA reads as TGTGCCAGCAGTCAGGGTCGGCAATCCTACGAGCAGTACTTC. Amino acid sequence: CASSQGRQSYEQYF.

This chain joins TRBV4-1 and TRBJ1-5, with 8 bases lining up with TRBD1. From germline, CDR1 is MGHRA and CDR2 YSYEKL. Trimming cost V 0 bases and J 5 bases; bases outside gene matches: 3. CDR3 size: 15 residues. CDR3 nucleotides: TGCGCCAGCAGCCAAGACAGGGGGCGTCATCAGCCCCAGCATTTT. The encoded protein is CASSQDRGRHQPQHF.

This sequence joins TRBV6-5 and TRBJ1-2; TRBD1 might be the D (6 bases). Deletions cut 6 bases from V and 6 bases from J, with 14 bases between. Germline V gives CDR1 MNHEY, CDR2 SVGAGI. CDR3 length: 13 residues. The CDR3 sequence: CASSLTGLDGYTF. The CDR3 nucleotides are TGTGCCAGCAGCCTTACAGGGCTCGATGGCTACACCTTC.

A few counts support this clone. The rearrangement joins TRBV11-3 to TRBJ1-2; D ambiguous. V was pared by 1 base and J by 1 base, with 7 bases between. Looked up from germline, CDR1 is SGHNT and CDR2 is YENEEA. The CDR3 consists of 14 residues. CDR3 in DNA: TGTGCCAGCAGCTTAGGTGGGGTTAACTATGGCTACACCTTC. This codes for CASSLGGVNYGYTF.

V and J are TRBV4-1 and TRBJ2-1, with TRBD2 matching over 8 bases. This CDR3 spans 17 amino acids. Germline assignment: CDR1 MGHRA and CDR2 YSYEKL. J lost 4 bases, V lost 0 bases, and 8 bases had no gene match. CDR3: CASSQDVTSGGYNEQFF. CDR3 DNA: TGCGCCAGCAGCCAAGACGTAACTAGCGGAGGATACAATGAGCAGTTCTTC.

Comment on this clone: Relative to the germline gene, one junction end is altered; a read error may explain this. The chain combines TRBV12-5 with TRBJ2-5; 7 bases fit TRBD1. The CDR3 is 15 residues long. Germline V gene data show CDR1 as LGHNT and CDR2 as FRNRAP. In DNA, the CDR3 is TGTGCTAGTGGTTCTCGGGACAGAGACCAAGTGACCCAGTACTTC. It codes for CASGSRDRDQVTQYF.

Only one count was recorded for this clone. The chain employs TRBV27 and TRBJ1-1; a weak D match, TRBD1 (5 bases). V was trimmed by 3 bases and J by 6 bases, leaving 23 bases between them. CDR1 and CDR2 from the germline V gene are MNHEY and SMNVEV (reference sequence). The CDR3 is 17 amino acids. CDR3 in amino acids: CASSLGRTGFSGAEAFF. As DNA, the CDR3 is TGTGCCAGCAGTTTGGGACGGACTGGCTTTAGTGGGGCTGAAGCTTTCTTT.

This rearrangement joins TRBV6-5 to TRBJ2-1; D gene unclear. This CDR3 is 12 amino acids long. In germline, CDR1 is MNHEY, CDR2 SVGAGI. Trimming stripped 5 bases from V and 3 bases from J, with 5 bases between. CDR3 nucleotides: TGTGCCAGCAGTGAAGACTACAATGAGCAGTTCTTC. As protein: CASSEDYNEQFF.

J is TRBJ1-2 and V is TRBV7-9, with D unresolved. The CDR3 length is 13 residues. From germline, CDR1 is SEHNR and CDR2 FQNEAQ (reference sequence). Trimming removed 3 bases from V and 6 bases from J, with 11 bases in between. CDR3 nucleotides: TGTGCCAGCAGCTTTGATAGGTGGGATGGCTACACCTTC. Its translation: CASSFDRWDGYTF.

The gene calls are TRBV4-1 and TRBJ2-5, with 9 bases matching TRBD2. There are 17 residues in the CDR3. CDR1 MGHRA and CDR2 YSYEKL come from the germline V gene. The ends lost 0 bases at V and 3 bases at J; junction bases unmatched: 8. CDR3 amino acids: CASSQEPGLANKETQYF. The CDR3 coding sequence is TGCGCCAGCAGCCAAGAACCGGGACTAGCTAACAAAGAGACCCAGTACTTC.

CDR3 nucleotide sequence: TGCGCCAGCAGCCCCCAGGGGCTGGGGAATTCACCCCTCCACTTT. This encodes CASSPQGLGNSPLHF. This chain uses TRBV4-3 with TRBJ1-6, with a tentative D call TRBD1 (6 bases). There are 15 residues in the CDR3. V lost 4 bases to trimming and J lost 7 bases, with 14 bases between them. CDR1 LGHNA and CDR2 YSLEER come from the germline V gene.

The V gene is TRBV7-8, the J gene TRBJ2-1; 12 bases fit TRBD2. J was trimmed by 8 bases and V by 4 bases; bases with no gene match: 3. The V gene's germline CDR1 is SGHVS and CDR2 FQNEAQ. The CDR3 runs to 14 residues. The CDR3 DNA follows: TGTGCCAGCAGCTCTAGCGGGGGGGTGGATGAGCAGTTCTTC. It codes for CASSSSGGVDEQFF.

The chain carries TRBV5-8 and TRBJ2-7; TRBD1 agrees at 7 bases. V trimming: 3 bases; J trimming: 2 bases; junction bases outside the gene matches: 8. The CDR3 is made up of 15 amino acids. Germline V gene lookup returns CDR1 SGHTS and CDR2 YDEGEE. The CDR3 loop is CASSSGTVTTYEQYF. For the CDR3, the DNA is TGTGCCAGCAGCTCGGGGACAGTAACCACCTACGAGCAGTACTTC.

The genes are TRBV11-3 and TRBJ2-7; TRBD2 aligns across 12 bases. V shed 3 bases, J shed 7 bases, and the junction held 13 bases outside the gene matches. CDR3 length: 17 amino acids. Germline CDR1 SGHNT, CDR2 YENEEA. The CDR3 here is CASSFGLAGTTEREQYF. The CDR3, as DNA: TGTGCCAGCAGCTTCGGACTAGCGGGAACAACAGAGCGGGAGCAGTACTTC. Full variable domain (missing parts from reference TRBV11-3 and TRBJ2-7): EAGVVQSPRYKIIEKKQPVAFWCNPISGHNTLYWYLQNLGQGPELLIRYENEEAVDDSQLPKDRFSAERLKGVDSTLKIQPAELGDSAVYLCASSFGLAGTTEREQYFGPGTRLTVT.